This is a list of T cell receptor beta chains from one sample in a study of blood T cell repertoires in COVID-19. The table came from immunoSEQ multiplex PCR; TCRdb's copy has only in-frame clones and leaves some out. Of 150,000 to 200,000 clones in the sample, approximately 78% are singletons; the top ten hold 11%. The sample comprised peripheral blood. These receptors originate from a human donor in a cohort sampled during active COVID-19. CDR3s leave out the opening cysteine and the closing phenylalanine or tryptophan. Size is omitted from some rows. Given values are once, few, many or a class for expanded clones.

abundance	v_gene	j_gene	CDR3aa
-	TRBV7-8	TRBJ1-1	ASSATTGGSTEAF
once	TRBV19	TRBJ1-5	ASSKGTGDSNQPQH
-	TRBV5-6	TRBJ2-3	ASSQVGTSGTDTQY
-	TRBV6-4	TRBJ2-3	ASSAGGSDTQY
-	TRBV27	TRBJ2-1	ASAGTGVINEQF
-	TRBV6-2/TRBV6-3	TRBJ2-5	ASSSGTRLQETQY
-	TRBV5-6	TRBJ1-4	ASSLQGGTNEKLF
-	TRBV6-5	TRBJ1-2	ASSYEVRSGYT
few	TRBV5-4	TRBJ1-1	ASSAAGGGITEAF
-	TRBV10-2	TRBJ2-7	ASSPSGRLLTLEQY
-	TRBV7-6	TRBJ2-6	ASSRRTGAGSGANVLT
-	TRBV21-1	TRBJ2-3	ASSKAGRGKDTQY
-	TRBV18	TRBJ1-1	ASSPPFRQNTEAF
-	TRBV7-6	TRBJ2-3	ASSSRDTDTQY
few	TRBV9	TRBJ2-5	ASSVVTGMGETQY
-	TRBV24-1	TRBJ2-5	ATSPGTGIIETQY
-	TRBV6-2/TRBV6-3	TRBJ2-7	ASSQTRSYEQY
few	TRBV2	TRBJ2-2	ASKGGSRAGELF
-	TRBV7-2	TRBJ2-3	ASSLMSGAKGTQY
-	TRBV12-2	TRBJ2-7	ASRPDWTRPSEQY
once	TRBV27	TRBJ2-1	ASTTRRLADYNEQF
-	TRBV19	TRBJ2-1	ASTPGLAFRNEQF
-	TRBV4-3	TRBJ1-1	ASSQEDIPGGEAF
-	TRBV10-1	TRBJ1-1	ASSPSGRTEAF
-	TRBV28	TRBJ2-1	ASSSWRLRGQGVYNEQF
-	TRBV2	TRBJ1-1	ASSGGGRAF
-	TRBV5-6	TRBJ1-3	ASSVPRGSTGGNTIY
-	TRBV27	TRBJ2-7	ASTRTGDSYEQY
-	TRBV6-6	TRBJ1-5	ASSYLGTGKGQPQH
-	TRBV3-1/TRBV3-2	TRBJ2-3	ASSQTGGTDTQY
-	TRBV6-5	TRBJ2-7	ASSFRDKIYEQY
many	TRBV5-8	TRBJ1-1	ASSFATKEAF
-	TRBV20-1	TRBJ2-7	SASPRGEQY
once	TRBV10-3	TRBJ1-1	AISEQGEDTEAF
-	TRBV7-8	TRBJ1-1	ASSLDIWNTEAF
once	TRBV6-5	TRBJ1-3	ASRAGTGRNTIY
-	TRBV10-1	TRBJ2-1	ASSLARSSYNEQF
-	TRBV7-8	TRBJ2-5	ATTRALETQY
-	TRBV9	TRBJ1-1	ASSVALNTEAF
-	TRBV29-1	TRBJ2-3	SVRDRGLIDTQY
few	TRBV30	TRBJ2-6	AWSGEEAGGANVLT
-	TRBV24-1	TRBJ1-1	ATRKTGQNTEAF
-	TRBV20-1	TRBJ2-5	SASSSAETQY
few	TRBV24-1	TRBJ2-5	ATSEGSNRRETQY
-	TRBV24-1	TRBJ2-7	ATSDSGTGPQY
-	TRBV4-3	TRBJ2-7	ASSRDRGNEQY
-	TRBV5-4	TRBJ2-3	ASSPVASGGTDTQY
-	TRBV27	TRBJ2-1	ASSSYGEGTGDNEQF
-	TRBV19	TRBJ1-2	ASSTPRGPWGYT
-	TRBV18	TRBJ1-5	ASSPSGDSNQPQH
-	TRBV28	TRBJ1-4	ASSSHRGPGEKLF
-	TRBV6-1	TRBJ1-3	ASSEGIRASGNTIY
-	TRBV5-5	TRBJ2-7	ASGTRDRNRQQY